A selection of T cell receptor beta chains follows, all from one sample in a study of cytomegalovirus exposure and HLA in healthy donors. Only in-frame clones appear in the TCRdb table, and some are missing; sequencing was by immunoSEQ multiplex PCR. This sample has around 94,000 clones, with roughly 84% found just once. The source material was PBMCs. The receptors originated from a man between 18 and 35 years old in good health and CMV-seronegative. The CDR3 runs from the conserved cysteine through the conserved F or W. The order of the fields is CDR3 protein, CDR3 DNA, D gene, V gene, clone size, J gene. The D gene is left open where the match is weak. A row's size may be missing; if present it is once, few, many or a size class.

CASSRQGASGANVLTF TGTGCCAGCTCTCGACAGGGGGCCTCTGGGGCCAACGTCCTGACTTTC TRBD1 TRBV18 . TRBJ2-6
CASSLGLAETYEQYF TGCGCCAGCAGCTTGGGACTAGCGGAAACCTACGAGCAGTACTTC TRBD2 TRBV4-1 . TRBJ2-7
CASRTGGLSEQYF TGTGCCAGCAGAACAGGGGGACTGAGCGAGCAGTACTTC TRBD1 TRBV6-5 . TRBJ2-7
CSVGGGTEAFF TGCAGCGTGGGCGGGGGCACTGAAGCTTTCTTT . TRBV29-1 . TRBJ1-1
CASRTGTSPSNEQFF TGTGCCAGCAGAACCGGGACTAGCCCCTCCAATGAGCAGTTCTTC TRBD2 TRBV27 . TRBJ2-1
CASSLGGSSYNEQFF TGTGCCAGCAGCTTGGGCGGGAGCTCCTACAATGAGCAGTTCTTC TRBD2 TRBV5-6 . TRBJ2-1
CASSPSPRNTEAFF TGTGCCAGCAGCCCCAGTCCTCGGAACACTGAAGCTTTCTTT . TRBV7-9 . TRBJ1-1
CASSPGLNYNEQFF TGCGCCAGCAGCCCAGGACTAAATTACAATGAGCAGTTCTTC . TRBV5-1 . TRBJ2-1
CASSRGAGTDTQYF TGTGCCAGCAGCAGGGGGGCGGGCACAGATACGCAGTATTTT . TRBV28 . TRBJ2-3
CASSPRASGRAITDTQYF TGTGCCAGCAGCCCAAGGGCTAGCGGGAGAGCGATCACAGATACGCAGTATTTT TRBD2 TRBV7-8 . TRBJ2-3
CASSLAEGYTF TGTGCCAGTAGTTTGGCAGAAGGCTACACCTTC . TRBV19 few TRBJ1-2
CASSPWTGRGEAFF TGTGCCAGCAGCCCTTGGACAGGGAGGGGTGAAGCTTTCTTT TRBD1 TRBV5-4 . TRBJ1-1
CAWRGQRNQPQHF TGTGCCTGGAGAGGACAGCGCAATCAGCCCCAGCATTTT . TRBV30 . TRBJ1-5
CASNQGARDTQYF TGCGCCAGCAACCAGGGGGCAAGGGATACGCAGTATTTT TRBD1 TRBV5-1 once TRBJ2-3
CASSTRQGIPPEAFF TGCGCCAGCAGCACACGACAGGGGATACCTCCTGAAGCTTTCTTT TRBD1 TRBV5-1 . TRBJ1-1
CASSRVQGSNQPQHF TGTGCCAGCTCAAGGGTACAGGGAAGCAATCAGCCCCAGCATTTT . TRBV18 . TRBJ1-5
CASSQDRAHEQYF TGTGCCAGCAGCCAGGACAGGGCCCACGAGCAGTACTTC TRBD1 TRBV9 . TRBJ2-7
CASRAPRGSGNTIYF TGTGCCAGCAGGGCCCCCAGGGGTTCTGGAAACACCATATATTTT . TRBV6-5 . TRBJ1-3
CATLGASGYNRNEQFF TGTGCCACCCTAGGGGCTAGCGGGTACAATCGAAATGAGCAGTTCTTC TRBD2 TRBV27 . TRBJ2-1
CSVGGGQERTDTQYF TGCAGCGTTGGGGGGGGGCAGGAACGCACAGATACGCAGTATTTT . TRBV29-1 . TRBJ2-3
CASKSSEGLQPQHF TGTGCCAGCAAATCCTCGGAGGGACTACAGCCCCAGCATTTT . TRBV5-6 . TRBJ1-5
CASSYGQRQETQYF TGTGCCAGCAGCTACGGACAAAGACAAGAGACCCAGTACTTC . TRBV7-2 . TRBJ2-5
CASSLAQGTNEKLFF TGTGCCAGCAGCTTGGCGCAGGGCACTAATGAAAAACTGTTTTTT . TRBV5-4 . TRBJ1-4
CASSLEQNYGYTF TGTGCCAGCAGCTTGGAACAAAACTATGGCTACACCTTC . TRBV5-6 . TRBJ1-2
CASSPGQGSTEAFF TGTGCCAGCAGCCCGGGTCAGGGGAGCACTGAAGCTTTCTTT . TRBV11-2 . TRBJ1-1
CSVVTLPAKNIQYF TGCAGCGTTGTTACTTTACCAGCCAAAAACATTCAGTACTTC . TRBV29-1 . TRBJ2-4
CAWSVPPPGSWTDTQYF TGTGCCTGGAGTGTACCCCCCCCCGGGAGTTGGACAGATACGCAGTATTTT . TRBV30 once TRBJ2-3
CASSFGSSSDEQFF TGTGCCAGCAGCTTCGGCTCTAGCAGCGATGAGCAGTTCTTC . TRBV5-6 . TRBJ2-1
CASRPGLAAYNEQFF TGTGCCAGCAGGCCCGGACTAGCGGCCTACAATGAGCAGTTCTTC TRBD2 TRBV5-6 . TRBJ2-1
CSVEVRRNEQFF TGCAGCGTTGAGGTTCGGAGGAATGAGCAGTTCTTC . TRBV29-1 . TRBJ2-1
CASSPPGQVGREQFF TGTGCCAGCAGCCCACCGGGACAGGTCGGTCGGGAGCAGTTCTTC TRBD1 TRBV7-9 . TRBJ2-1
CASSQGGGLANQPQHF TGTGCCAGCAGCCAAGGGGGGGGTCTGGCAAATCAGCCCCAGCATTTT . TRBV7-8 . TRBJ1-5
CAWGQDRDQPQHF TGTGCCTGGGGCCAGGACAGAGATCAGCCCCAGCATTTT . TRBV30 . TRBJ1-5
CATSRDLPWGLAGEDPDTQYF TGTGCCACCAGCAGAGATCTCCCATGGGGGTTGGCGGGAGAGGATCCAGATACGCAGTATTTT TRBD2 TRBV15 . TRBJ2-3
CASSPIRSTDTQYF TGTGCCAGCAGCCCTATACGGAGCACAGATACGCAGTATTTT . TRBV7-3 . TRBJ2-3
CASSPLPGGGANVLTF TGTGCCAGCAGCCCCCTACCGGGGGGTGGGGCCAACGTCCTGACTTTC TRBD2 TRBV5-4 . TRBJ2-6
CASSLGHRTDTQYF TGCGCCAGCAGCTTAGGACATCGCACAGATACGCAGTATTTT . TRBV5-1 . TRBJ2-3
CASSVTTGGRNTEAFF TGTGCCAGCAGCGTAACTACAGGGGGGAGGAACACTGAAGCTTTCTTT TRBD1 TRBV9 . TRBJ1-1
CASSVGGGPAEAFF TGTGCCAGCAGCGTAGGTGGGGGCCCCGCTGAAGCTTTCTTT . TRBV9 . TRBJ1-1
CATSRDRVMGSGANVLTF TGTGCCACCAGCAGAGACAGGGTGATGGGTTCTGGGGCCAACGTCCTGACTTTC . TRBV15 . TRBJ2-6
CATSSRTSGRNNEQFF TGTGCCACCAGCAGTAGGACTAGCGGACGTAACAATGAGCAGTTCTTC TRBD2 TRBV15 once TRBJ2-1
CASSGPGEQFF TGCGCCAGCAGCGGCCCGGGTGAGCAGTTCTTC . TRBV5-1 . TRBJ2-1
CASSAGLASWEQYF TGTGCCAGCAGTGCGGGACTAGCCTCCTGGGAGCAGTACTTC TRBD2 TRBV2 . TRBJ2-7
CAQQGVAEAFF TGTGCCCAGCAGGGGGTAGCGGAGGCTTTCTTT TRBD1 TRBV2 . TRBJ1-1
CASSPSMTSTDTQYF TGTGCCAGCAGCCCAAGTATGACTAGCACAGATACGCAGTATTTT . TRBV7-6 . TRBJ2-3
CSVDGQGTPGYGYTF TGCAGCGTTGACGGACAGGGGACCCCAGGCTATGGCTACACCTTC TRBD1 TRBV29-1 . TRBJ1-2
CASSPANSPLHF TGTGCCAGCTCACCGGCTAATTCACCCCTCCACTTT . TRBV18 . TRBJ1-6
CSAHRDNFNTEAFF TGCAGCGCGCACCGGGACAATTTTAACACTGAAGCTTTCTTT . TRBV29-1 . TRBJ1-1
CATGENQPQHF TGTGCCACCGGAGAGAATCAGCCCCAGCATTTT . TRBV15 . TRBJ1-5
CASSYVGGNYGYTF TGTGCCAGCAGTTATGTGGGGGGGAACTATGGCTACACCTTC . TRBV6-6 once TRBJ1-2
CASSVAVAGVNEQFF TGTGCCAGCAGCGTAGCGGTAGCGGGAGTGAATGAGCAGTTCTTC TRBD2 TRBV9 . TRBJ2-1
CASSTTGEINYGYTF TGCGCCAGCAGCACTACAGGCGAGATTAACTATGGCTACACCTTC . TRBV5-1 . TRBJ1-2
CASTPSPRHTEAFF TGTGCCAGCACACCGTCCCCGAGGCACACTGAAGCTTTCTTT . TRBV19 few TRBJ1-1